The clone carrying this T cell receptor beta chain appeared a few times. This record comes from a study of blood T cell repertoires in COVID-19. Study details: The samples span acute and convalescent COVID-19 from the United States, Italy and Spain.

V lost 0 bases and J 6 bases, leaving 16 bases between the germline ends. Looked up from germline, CDR1 is SGHRS and CDR2 is YFSETQ. The CDR3 length is 16 residues. Study processing details: Estimation of nucleated cell counts was performed using reference gene primer amplification. Measured with immunoSEQ multiplex PCR; TCRdb has only the in-frame clones, and not every one. V and J calls plus clone size are reproduced from that table; the DNA served to infer D and trimming. Of tens of thousands of clones listed, about 90% are singletons. The V gene is TRBV5-1, the J gene TRBJ2-1; D may be TRBD2 (5 bases). The TCR comes from a human donor in a cohort sampled during active COVID-19. The sample taken for sequencing was peripheral blood. The CDR3 protein is CASSLAGFSAGNEQFF. The DNA for the CDR3 is TGCGCCAGCAGCTTGGCGGGGTTTAGTGCTGGCAATGAGCAGTTCTTC.